Below, 25 T cell receptor beta chains from the same sample are listed, as sequenced in a study of monozygotic twins with inflammatory bowel disease. TCRdb derives one entry per CDR3 protein from the 5' RACE reads, leaving out DNA. The sample table sets out a few hundred thousand distinct CDR3 sequences. Sequences were obtained from blood. The source of these receptors is a human donor with ulcerative colitis or Crohn's disease, or a healthy co-twin of an affected twin (not recorded which).

The chain is built from TRBV20-1 and TRBJ1-5. The CDR3 runs 14 residues. Germline assignment: CDR1 DFQATT and CDR2 SNEGSKA (reference sequence). CDR3 region: CSARDLENNQPQHF.

The chain links TRBV5-1 to TRBJ1-1; the TCRdb D gene call, TRBD1, has no DNA to confirm it. The CDR3 extends over 15 amino acids. Germline CDR1 is SGHRS and CDR2 is YFSETQ. This CDR3 is CASSGGTGANTEAFF.

V and J are TRBV12-3 or TRBV12-4 and TRBJ2-7; the D call from TCRdb, TRBD2, cannot be confirmed without DNA. This CDR3 has 14 amino acids. This CDR3 reads CASSSGQASYEQYF.

The chain uses TRBV7-9 and TRBJ2-1; the D call of TRBD1 rests on TCRdb alone, since no DNA is present to check it. The CDR3 loop spans 15 amino acids. Germline loops: CDR1 SEHNR, CDR2 FQNEAQ (reference sequence). This CDR3 reads CASSLSGGQSNEQFF.

The V and J genes are TRBV20-1 and TRBJ1-4; TCRdb calls TRBD1, which cannot be checked without DNA. Germline values: CDR1 DFQATT, CDR2 SNEGSKA (reference sequence). The CDR3 length is 12 residues. CDR3 residues: CSAPGQSAEVFF.

The CDR3 here is CASSIGTDYEQYF. The rearrangement uses TRBV12-3 or TRBV12-4 and TRBJ2-7; TCRdb calls TRBD1, which cannot be checked without DNA. The CDR3 has 13 residues.

V and J are TRBV5-1 and TRBJ1-4; there is no DNA to check the TCRdb D call of TRBD1. This CDR3 contains 16 residues. The germline V gene has CDR1 SGHRS and CDR2 YFSETQ. The CDR3 spells CASSLERDSSNEKLFF. The whole variable domain, filled in from reference TRBV5-1 and TRBJ1-4, reads KAGVTQTPRYLIKTRGQQVTLSCSPISGHRSVSWYQQTPGQGLQFLFEYFSETQRNKGNFPGRFSGRQFSNSRSEMNVSTLELGDSALYLCASSLERDSSNEKLFFGSGTQLSVL.

This chain links TRBV7-2 with TRBJ2-7; TCRdb outputs TRBD1, but without DNA this stays unchecked. Germline V gives CDR1 SGHTA, CDR2 FQGNSA. The CDR3 runs 15 residues. CDR3: CASSLFGTPNYEQYF.

J is TRBJ2-3 and V is TRBV3-1. CDR3 length: 16 amino acids. CDR1 and CDR2 from the germline V gene are LGHDT and YNNKEL (reference sequence). The CDR3 protein is CASSRSSTGSTDTQYF.

This chain links TRBV5-1 with TRBJ2-7. Germline CDR1 and CDR2: SGHRS and YFSETQ. This CDR3 is 12 amino acids long. The CDR3 region is CASSIGSYEQYF.

This chain joins TRBV10-3 and TRBJ1-1; the D call from TCRdb, TRBD1, cannot be confirmed without DNA. Per the germline V gene, CDR1 is ENHRY and CDR2 is SYGVKD. The length of the CDR3 is 14 residues. This chain's CDR3 is CAISLTGADTEAFF.

The chain recombines TRBV5-1 with TRBJ2-1. Germline V gene data show CDR1 as SGHRS and CDR2 as YFSETQ. The CDR3 covers 16 residues. CDR3 loop: CASSWGRGSSYNEQFF.

CDR3 residues: CASRVRGLNTEAFF. V and J are TRBV5-5 and TRBJ1-1; TCRdb reports TRBD1, a call that lacks DNA to check it against. From germline, CDR1 is SGHKS and CDR2 YYEKEE (reference sequence). This CDR3 has 14 residues.

This chain connects TRBV15 to TRBJ2-1. CDR1 LNHNV and CDR2 YYDKDF come from the germline V gene (reference sequence). The CDR3 spans 16 residues. CDR3 protein: CATSRVRTTNYNEQFF.

This sequence joins TRBV3-1 and TRBJ2-2. CDR1 and CDR2 from the germline V gene are LGHDT and YNNKEL (reference sequence). The CDR3 sequence is 14 residues long. The CDR3 spells CASSQYAGTGELFF.

The chain has TRBV5-5 and TRBJ1-4. From germline, CDR1 is SGHKS and CDR2 YYEKEE (reference sequence). The length of the CDR3 is 14 residues. The CDR3: CASSLAGLGEKLFF.

V usage is TRBV5-4 and J usage is TRBJ2-7; TCRdb names TRBD1, which stays unverified in the absence of DNA. This CDR3 is built from 13 residues. The germline V gene has CDR1 SGHNT and CDR2 YYREEE (reference sequence). The CDR3 sequence is CASRPGQRTEQYF.

This chain connects TRBV12-3 or TRBV12-4 to TRBJ1-2. CDR3 length: 12 residues. Here the CDR3 reads CASSLIGYGYTF.

The chain couples TRBV19 to TRBJ1-4; with no DNA, the TCRdb D assignment of TRBD1 cannot be verified. Germline loops: CDR1 LNHDA, CDR2 SQIVND (reference sequence). This CDR3 comprises 15 residues. The CDR3 is CASSPHRDSDEKLFF.

The CDR3 is CASSGEMETQYF. This chain joins TRBV9 and TRBJ2-5. Germline loops: CDR1 SGDLS, CDR2 YYNGEE. CDR3 length: 12 residues.

The CDR3 reads CASSARTDDNEKLFF. The chain employs TRBV7-9 and TRBJ1-4; without DNA, the TCRdb call of TRBD1 cannot be checked. Germline values: CDR1 SEHNR, CDR2 FQNEAQ (reference sequence). The CDR3 consists of 15 residues.

The gene calls are TRBV5-6 and TRBJ2-1; absent DNA, TCRdb's TRBD2 call cannot be checked. This CDR3 contains 16 residues. Germline V gives CDR1 SGHDT, CDR2 YYEEEE. The CDR3 loop reads CASSFLAGGSTNEQFF.

The chain couples TRBV10-3 to TRBJ1-1. This CDR3 comprises 14 residues. Germline values: CDR1 ENHRY, CDR2 SYGVKD. CDR3 residues: CAISGTQENTEAFF.

The rearrangement joins TRBV7-3 to TRBJ2-1; TCRdb outputs TRBD2, but without DNA this stays unchecked. Germline V gene sequence: CDR1 SGHTA, CDR2 FQGTGA. This CDR3 contains 15 residues. The CDR3 sequence: CASSLGTSTYNEQFF.

J is TRBJ1-2 and V is TRBV6-1; the TCRdb D gene call, TRBD1, has no DNA to confirm it. Germline V gene data show CDR1 as MNHNS and CDR2 as SASEGT. The CDR3 consists of 13 residues. The CDR3 protein is CASSEDRTNGYTF.